Detailed here is one TCR beta chain. Its cognate antigen is unknown. The CDR3 loop spans 16 amino acids. Germline CDR1 and CDR2: MNHEY and SVGEGT. Trimming cost V 5 bases and J 1 base; bases outside gene matches: 9. This sample is part of a study of breast tumors, draining lymph nodes, adjacent tissues. Overall study results and limits: Luminal-like breast cancer showed significantly greater tumor-nontumor repertoire similarity than basal-like breast cancer did. Findings are consistent with lymph node origin and intratumoral expansion of most tumor T cells.

Axillary draining lymph nodes of breast cancer patients supplied the node samples. TCRdb re-called the multiplex PCR reads with MiXCR, one entry per CDR3 protein. The top ten hold less than 4% of the sample, which has about 180,000 distinct CDR3 sequences, 30% to 40% seen once. This clonotype originated in a female donor with breast cancer. Some clones in this sample may be carry-over from other donors' samples. The rearrangement links TRBV6-2 or TRBV6-3 to TRBJ2-7, with 9 positions matching TRBD2. The sequenced sample consisted of axillary lymph node tissue. CDR3 sequence: CASSHGREGRSYEQYF. The CDR3 DNA is TGTGCCAGCAGTCACGGGCGGGAGGGCCGATCCTACGAGCAGTACTTC.